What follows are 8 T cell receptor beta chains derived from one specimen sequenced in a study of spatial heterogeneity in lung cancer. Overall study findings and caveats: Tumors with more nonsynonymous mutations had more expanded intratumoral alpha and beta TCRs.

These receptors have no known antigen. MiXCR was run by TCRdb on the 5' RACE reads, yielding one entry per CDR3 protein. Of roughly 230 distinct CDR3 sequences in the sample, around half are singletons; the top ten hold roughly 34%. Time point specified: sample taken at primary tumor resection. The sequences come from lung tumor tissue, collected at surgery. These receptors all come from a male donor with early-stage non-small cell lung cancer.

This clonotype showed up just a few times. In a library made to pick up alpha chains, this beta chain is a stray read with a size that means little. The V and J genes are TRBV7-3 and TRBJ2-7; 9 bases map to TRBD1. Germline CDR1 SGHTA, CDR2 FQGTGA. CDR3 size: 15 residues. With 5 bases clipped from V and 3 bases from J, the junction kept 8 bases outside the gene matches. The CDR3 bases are TGTGCCAGCAGCCTAAAAGGGACAGGGAACTACGAGCAGTACTTC. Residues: CASSLKGTGNYEQYF. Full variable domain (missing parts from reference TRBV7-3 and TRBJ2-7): GAGVSQTPSNKVTEKGKYVELRCDPISGHTALYWYRQSLGQGPEFLIYFQGTGAADDSGLPNDRFFAVRPEGSVSTLKIQRTERGDSAVYLCASSLKGTGNYEQYFGPGTRLTVT.

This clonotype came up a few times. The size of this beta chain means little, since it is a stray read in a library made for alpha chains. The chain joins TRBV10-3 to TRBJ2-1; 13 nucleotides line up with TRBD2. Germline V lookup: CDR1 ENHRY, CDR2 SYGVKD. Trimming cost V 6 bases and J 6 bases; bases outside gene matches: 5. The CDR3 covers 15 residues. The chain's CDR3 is CAISPGLAGSNEQFF. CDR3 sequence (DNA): TGTGCCATCAGCCCGGGACTAGCGGGATCCAATGAGCAGTTCTTC.

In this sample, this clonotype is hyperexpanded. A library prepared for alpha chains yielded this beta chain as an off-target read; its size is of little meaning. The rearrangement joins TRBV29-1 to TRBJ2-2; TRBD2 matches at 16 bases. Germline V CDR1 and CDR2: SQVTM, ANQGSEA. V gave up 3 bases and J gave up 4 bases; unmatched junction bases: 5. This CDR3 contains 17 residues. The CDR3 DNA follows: TGCAGCGTTGAGGGACTAGCGGGAGGGTTGAGCACCGGGGAGCTGTTTTTT. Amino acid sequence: CSVEGLAGGLSTGELFF.

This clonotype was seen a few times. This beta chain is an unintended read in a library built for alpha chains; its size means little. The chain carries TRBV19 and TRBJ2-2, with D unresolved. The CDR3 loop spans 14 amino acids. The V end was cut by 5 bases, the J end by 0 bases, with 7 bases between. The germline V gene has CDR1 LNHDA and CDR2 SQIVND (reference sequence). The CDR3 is CASSQQPNTGELFF. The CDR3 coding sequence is TGTGCCAGTAGTCAGCAGCCGAACACCGGGGAGCTGTTTTTT.

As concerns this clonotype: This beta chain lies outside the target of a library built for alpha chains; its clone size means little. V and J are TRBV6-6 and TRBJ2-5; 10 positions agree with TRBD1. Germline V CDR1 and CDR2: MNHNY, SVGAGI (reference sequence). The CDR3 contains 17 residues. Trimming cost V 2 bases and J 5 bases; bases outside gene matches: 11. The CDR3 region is CASSYPPGQGITETQYF. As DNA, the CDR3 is TGTGCCAGCAGTTACCCACCGGGACAGGGGATTACGGAGACCCAGTACTTC.

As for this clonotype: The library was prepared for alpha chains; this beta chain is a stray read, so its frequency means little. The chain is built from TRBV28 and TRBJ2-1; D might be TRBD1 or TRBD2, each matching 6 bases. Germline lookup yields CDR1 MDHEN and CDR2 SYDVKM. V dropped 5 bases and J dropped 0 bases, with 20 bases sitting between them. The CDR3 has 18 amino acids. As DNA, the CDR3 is TGTGCCAGCAGTCTAGGGGGGTTGGAAGTAAACTCCTACAATGAGCAGTTCTTC. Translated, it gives CASSLGGLEVNSYNEQFF.

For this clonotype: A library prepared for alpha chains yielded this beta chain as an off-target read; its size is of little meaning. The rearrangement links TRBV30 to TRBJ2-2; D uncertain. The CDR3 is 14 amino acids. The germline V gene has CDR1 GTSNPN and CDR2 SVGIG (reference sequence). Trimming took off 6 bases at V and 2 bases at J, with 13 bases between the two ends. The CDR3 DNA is TGTGCCTGTAGTCGAAGAGTTAACACCGGGGAGCTGTTTTTT. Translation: CACSRRVNTGELFF.

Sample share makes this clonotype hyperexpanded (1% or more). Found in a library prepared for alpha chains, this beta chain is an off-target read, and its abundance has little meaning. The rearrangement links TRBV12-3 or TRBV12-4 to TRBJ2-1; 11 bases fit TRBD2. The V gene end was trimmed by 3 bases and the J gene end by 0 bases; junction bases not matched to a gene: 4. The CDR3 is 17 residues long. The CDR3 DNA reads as TGTGCCAGCAGTTTCTCTAGCGGGAGGTTCTCCTACAATGAGCAGTTCTTC. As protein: CASSFSSGRFSYNEQFF.